These 27 T cell receptor beta chains share one sample of origin, sequenced in a study of CD8 T cells in Susac syndrome. Reverse transcription of roughly 0.5 to 1 ug RNA was carried out with random hexamers. TCRdb recomputed calls from the immunoSEQ multiplex PCR reads with MiXCR, one row per CDR3 protein. The data contain 250,000 or so distinct CDR3 sequences, just over 90% of them singletons. Sequencing was carried out using CD4+ T cells from PBMCs. All receptors come from a human donor with multiple sclerosis.

The chain recombines TRBV6-6 with TRBJ1-1, with D hard to call. With 4 bases removed from V and 4 bases from J, the gap between germline ends came to 16 bases. Germline CDR1 MNHNY, CDR2 SVGAGI (reference sequence). The CDR3 length is 15 residues. CDR3 DNA sequence: TGTGCCAGCAGTTCGGGCGTTGATCGGGGCACTGAAGCTTTCTTT. It translates to CASSSGVDRGTEAFF.

This clonotype appeared a single time. The chain carries TRBV5-1 and TRBJ2-3; 8 nucleotides align to TRBD2. V trimming: 1 base; J trimming: 5 bases; junction bases outside the gene matches: 6. CDR1 and CDR2 from the germline V gene are SGHRS and YFSETQ. The CDR3 loop spans 15 amino acids. CDR3 loop: CASSLRVAGQDTQYF. In nucleotides, the CDR3 is TGCGCCAGCAGCTTGCGGGTAGCGGGGCAAGATACGCAGTATTTT.

V usage is TRBV7-6 and J usage is TRBJ1-1; D remains ambiguous. The germline V gene has CDR1 SGHVS and CDR2 FNYEAQ. V shed 6 bases and J shed 1 base, with 15 bases lying between them. This CDR3 contains 15 residues. This CDR3 is CASSTPPQPNTEAFF. The CDR3 DNA reads TGTGCCAGCAGTACCCCCCCACAACCGAACACTGAAGCTTTCTTT.

The rearrangement uses TRBV19 and TRBJ2-6; TRBD2 is a possible D gene (5 bases). V lost 1 base to trimming and J lost 1 base, with 8 bases between them. The CDR3 length is 16 residues. CDR1 is LNHDA, CDR2 SQIVND, per germline (reference sequence). CDR3 region: CASSIAGMSGANVLTF. DNA for the CDR3: TGTGCCAGTAGTATAGCGGGGATGTCTGGGGCCAACGTCCTGACTTTC.

The rearrangement uses TRBV29-1 and TRBJ2-5; 10 bases are shared with TRBD1. CDR1 is SQVTM and CDR2 is ANQGSEA in the germline V gene. The CDR3 spans 14 residues. Unmatched junction bases numbered 7, after V lost 3 bases and J lost 6 bases. In DNA, the CDR3 is TGCAGCGTTGACAGGACAGGGGGGAGAAAGACCCAGTACTTC. Amino acids: CSVDRTGGRKTQYF.

The chain couples TRBV29-1 to TRBJ1-2, with D perhaps matching TRBD1 (5 bases). Germline CDR1 reads SQVTM; CDR2 reads ANQGSEA. The CDR3 loop spans 14 amino acids. V was cut by 6 bases and J by 6 bases, with 20 bases left in between. CDR3 region: CSVALLSTAHGYTF. As DNA, the CDR3 is TGCAGCGTCGCCCTCCTCTCGACAGCCCATGGCTACACCTTC.

The rearrangement uses TRBV29-1 and TRBJ1-1; 10 positions match TRBD1. The CDR3 extends over 13 amino acids. Germline V gene lookup returns CDR1 SQVTM and CDR2 ANQGSEA. J gave up 5 bases and V 3 bases, and 3 bases lay outside the gene matches. The CDR3: CSVDRTGGTEAFF. CDR3 sequence (DNA): TGCAGCGTTGACCGGACAGGGGGGACTGAAGCTTTCTTT.

V gene TRBV19 combines with J gene TRBJ1-6, with a tentative D call TRBD1 (5 bases). CDR1 and CDR2 from the germline V gene are LNHDA and SQIVND (reference sequence). The CDR3 is made up of 14 amino acids. The germline V and J ends were trimmed by 11 bases and 0 bases, with 11 bases remaining between them. The CDR3, as DNA: TGTGCCTCGGGGGATCTCTCCTATAATTCACCCCTCCACTTT. Translating it yields CASGDLSYNSPLHF.

The rearrangement links TRBV4-1 to TRBJ1-1, with D possibly being TRBD1 (5 bases). The V gene lost 1 base and the J gene lost 0 bases, with 15 bases spanning the gap. The CDR3 spans 17 residues. Germline CDR1 is MGHRA and CDR2 is YSYEKL. The CDR3 protein is CASSQVSGGPLNTEAFF. CDR3 in DNA: TGCGCCAGCAGCCAAGTCTCTGGGGGACCATTGAACACTGAAGCTTTCTTT.

The chain carries TRBV18 and TRBJ2-5; the match to TRBD2 covers 9 bases. Germline V gives CDR1 KGHSH, CDR2 LQKENI. The CDR3 contains 14 residues. V lost 2 bases, J lost 5 bases, and 3 bases stayed unmatched. In DNA, the CDR3 is TGTGCCAGCTCACCAGGACTAGCGCCCGAGACCCAGTACTTC. Its translation: CASSPGLAPETQYF.

The V call is TRBV5-1, the J call TRBJ2-7; tentatively, D is TRBD1 (5 bases). The germline V gene has CDR1 SGHRS and CDR2 YFSETQ. CDR3 size: 13 residues. Trimming removed 0 bases from V and 6 bases from J, with 10 bases in between. CDR3 sequence: CASSLEAGREQYF. The CDR3 bases are TGCGCCAGCAGCTTGGAGGCAGGGCGCGAGCAGTACTTC.

The chain couples TRBV5-6 to TRBJ2-7, with D perhaps TRBD1 (6 bases). The CDR3 length is 13 residues. V was shortened by 4 bases and J by 6 bases, with 14 bases between the two germline ends. Per germline, CDR1 SGHDT and CDR2 YYEEEE. CDR3 coding DNA: TGTGCCAGCAGCCAAAAGAGAGGGGGCGAGCAGTACTTC. Translated: CASSQKRGGEQYF.

The genes are TRBV9 and TRBJ2-2; no clear D gene. CDR3 size: 14 residues. V was clipped by 3 bases and J by 3 bases, with 9 bases between them. Germline V gene data show CDR1 as SGDLS and CDR2 as YYNGEE. The CDR3 DNA sequence: TGTGCCAGCAGCGAAGCTCTTGACACCGGGGAGCTGTTTTTT. It translates to CASSEALDTGELFF.

This chain joins TRBV12-3 or TRBV12-4 and TRBJ2-5, with D possibly being TRBD2 (5 bases). This CDR3 is 16 amino acids long. V lost 5 bases and J lost 5, with 21 bases in between. The CDR3 nucleotides are TGTGCCAGCAGTCGAGGACGGGCAGGCACTAGGGAGACCCAGTACTTC. This codes for CASSRGRAGTRETQYF.

The chain joins TRBV5-6 to TRBJ1-5, with a tentative D call TRBD1 (5 bases). The CDR3 totals 19 residues. The V and J ends lost 0 bases and 0 bases respectively, with 19 bases between them. CDR1 is SGHDT and CDR2 is YYEEEE in the germline V gene. Here the CDR3 reads CASSLARAGPEVSNQPQHF. CDR3 bases: TGTGCCAGCAGCTTGGCCAGAGCAGGGCCGGAGGTTAGCAATCAGCCCCAGCATTTT.

The chain couples TRBV29-1 to TRBJ2-1; D unresolved. V was trimmed by 8 bases and J by 0 bases, leaving 11 bases between them. The CDR3 spans 13 residues. Germline assignment: CDR1 SQVTM and CDR2 ANQGSEA. The CDR3 nucleotides are TGCAGCACAACATACCGCTCCTACAATGAGCAGTTCTTC. This sequence encodes CSTTYRSYNEQFF.

This clonotype was observed a handful of times. For the CDR3, the DNA is TGTGCCAGCAGTCTACAGGGGAACACTGAAGCTTTCTTT. This codes for CASSLQGNTEAFF. The chain links TRBV6-5 to TRBJ1-1; D perhaps matches TRBD1 (6 bases). With 5 bases removed from V and 1 base from J, the gap between germline ends came to 8 bases. The germline V gene encodes CDR1 MNHEY and CDR2 SVGAGI. The CDR3 consists of 13 residues.

This clonotype appeared once. The CDR3 is CASTSGRLDTQYF. Here the CDR3 DNA reads TGTGCCTCGACTAGCGGGAGGCTAGATACGCAGTATTTT. The V call is TRBV30, the J call TRBJ2-3; TRBD2 matches 13 bases. V shed 7 bases, J shed 5 bases, and the junction held 3 bases outside the gene matches. CDR1 is GTSNPN, CDR2 SVGIG, per germline (reference sequence). This CDR3 contains 13 residues.

V usage is TRBV30 and J usage is TRBJ1-1; 8 positions match TRBD1. Looked up from germline, CDR1 is GTSNPN and CDR2 is SVGIG (reference sequence). The trim removed 5 bases at V and 1 base at J, leaving 0 bases unmatched. The CDR3 totals 12 residues. The CDR3 coding sequence is TGTGCCTGGGACAGGGGGAACACTGAAGCTTTCTTT. This encodes CAWDRGNTEAFF.

The rearrangement links TRBV7-3 to TRBJ1-1; 8 nucleotides agree with TRBD1. CDR1 is SGHTA and CDR2 is FQGTGA in the germline V gene. With V trimmed by 4 bases and J by 12 bases, 10 bases remained unmatched. The CDR3 loop spans 13 amino acids. CDR3 sequence: CASSSRTGFVTFF. In DNA form, the CDR3 reads TGTGCCAGCAGCTCCCGGACAGGGTTCGTAACTTTCTTT.

The chain has TRBV6-2 or TRBV6-3 and TRBJ2-1, with a tentative D call TRBD2 (5 bases). This CDR3 has 16 amino acids. Germline values: CDR1 MNHEY, CDR2 SVGEGT. V lost 7 bases and J 7 bases, leaving 23 bases between the germline ends. In DNA form, the CDR3 reads TGTGCCAGCAAAGGGTGGGGAGTCATTGATACGAATGAGCAGTTCTTC. Its protein product is CASKGWGVIDTNEQFF.

The CDR3 DNA reads TGTGCCTCGGGAGGTGGCTACACCTTC. This sequence encodes CASGGGYTF. The chain links TRBV30 to TRBJ1-2; D remains unclear. This CDR3 has 9 amino acids. Per the germline V gene, CDR1 is GTSNPN and CDR2 is SVGIG (reference sequence). Trimming shortened V by 7 bases and J by 7 bases, and 7 bases separated the two germline ends.

This clonotype came up a few times. The chain is built from TRBV5-1 and TRBJ2-3; D perhaps matches TRBD2 (6 bases). V lost 4 bases to trimming and J lost 3 bases, with 9 bases between them. This CDR3 contains 13 residues. Germline V gene lookup returns CDR1 SGHRS and CDR2 YFSETQ. The CDR3 DNA follows: TGCGCCAGCAGCGGGGGGACTACAGATACGCAGTATTTT. Translating gives CASSGGTTDTQYF.

The sample holds a few counts of this clonotype. The CDR3 spells CATSDPGLGTDTQYF. CDR3 in DNA: TGTGCCACCAGTGATCCCGGACTAGGCACAGATACGCAGTATTTT. The gene calls are TRBV24-1 and TRBJ2-3; 7 positions match TRBD2. The CDR3 totals 15 residues. The J segment lost 1 base and the V segment lost 3 bases, leaving 3 bases of the junction unmatched. Germline values: CDR1 KGHDR, CDR2 SFDVKD.

The rearrangement joins TRBV18 to TRBJ1-5; D possibly corresponds to TRBD1 (6 bases). The germline V and J ends were trimmed by 3 bases and 4 bases, with 10 bases remaining between them. The CDR3 extends over 14 amino acids. Germline assignment: CDR1 KGHSH and CDR2 LQKENI. DNA for the CDR3: TGTGCCAGCTCACCCGACAGGAGTAATCAGCCCCAGCATTTT. As protein: CASSPDRSNQPQHF.

CDR3 sequence: CASSVGDSGDNQPQHF. CDR3 coding DNA: TGTGCCAGCAGCGTGGGGGATTCAGGGGACAATCAGCCCCAGCATTTT. This rearrangement joins TRBV5-4 to TRBJ1-5; D might be TRBD1 (6 bases). V gave up 4 bases and J gave up 3 bases, with 17 bases separating them. Germline loops: CDR1 SGHNT, CDR2 YYREEE (reference sequence). The CDR3 is 16 residues long.

The chain employs TRBV6-5 and TRBJ2-5, with 8 nucleotides matching TRBD1. The CDR3 consists of 15 residues. The germline gives CDR1 MNHEY, CDR2 SVGAGI. V gave up 4 bases and J gave up 1 base; unmatched junction bases: 5. CDR3 residues: CASSSGTGGQETQYF. CDR3 coding DNA: TGTGCCAGCAGTTCCGGGACAGGAGGCCAAGAGACCCAGTACTTC.